The 25 T cell receptor beta chains given below trace back to one sample, sequenced in a study of T cell repertoires in cytomegalovirus infection. TCRdb reanalysed the reads using MiXCR and keeps one entry per CDR3 protein. The sample includes about 900,000 distinct CDR3 sequences, roughly 30% of them seen just once. For these TCRs, the target antigens are not known. Sequencing was performed on cultured CD8+ T cells from PBMCs, taken from culture after CMV antigen stimulation. These TCRs come from a human donor in good health (CMV status not recorded). Some clones in this sample may be carry-over from other donors' samples.

To note about this clonotype: Sequence at one end of the junction differs from germline and may be a read error. This rearrangement joins TRBV7-7 to TRBJ2-2; TRBD2 matches at 7 bases. Germline CDR1 is SSHAT and CDR2 is FNYEAQ (reference sequence). The CDR3 contains 15 residues. The CDR3 DNA reads as TGTGCTAGCAGCTTAAGCGGGACTTTGGCCGGGGAGCTGTTTTTT. Protein sequence: CASSLSGTLAGELFF.

Comments on this clonotype: Sequence at one end of the junction differs from germline and may be a read error. The genes are TRBV12-3 or TRBV12-4 and TRBJ1-1; 7 nucleotides agree with TRBD1. CDR3 size: 14 residues. The CDR3 sequence: CVSSLPDRLSEAFF. The CDR3 DNA follows: TGTGTCAGCAGTTTACCGGACAGGCTCTCTGAAGCTTTCTTT.

The CDR3 reads CASSYASGMETQYF. CDR3 DNA sequence: TGTGCCAGCAGCTATGCCTCAGGGATGGAGACCCAGTACTTC. The rearrangement joins TRBV5-4 to TRBJ2-5; perhaps TRBD1 as D (5 bases). V gave up 3 bases and J gave up 5 bases, with 14 bases separating them. Germline-derived CDR1 and CDR2 are SGHNT and YYREEE (reference sequence). The CDR3 sequence is 14 residues long.

This chain connects TRBV9 to TRBJ2-5, with 11 bases matching TRBD2. V dropped 5 bases and J dropped 5; count of bases not matched to a gene: 8. The CDR3 sequence is 15 residues long. The germline V gene encodes CDR1 SGDLS and CDR2 YYNGEE. The CDR3 sequence: CASSTSGGKGETQYF. CDR3 in DNA: TGTGCCAGCAGTACTAGCGGGGGCAAAGGGGAGACCCAGTACTTC.

J is TRBJ2-2 and V is TRBV10-3; no firm D call. The CDR3 runs to 16 residues. CDR1 ENHRY and CDR2 SYGVKD come from the germline V gene. With 8 bases removed from V and 0 bases from J, the gap between germline ends came to 16 bases. The CDR3 nucleotides read TGTGCCATCCCTAGTTCTCCGGACGCGAACACCGGGGAGCTGTTTTTT. It is translated as CAIPSSPDANTGELFF.

V and J are TRBV27 and TRBJ2-1; TRBD2 aligns across 7 bases. Germline CDR1 reads MNHEY; CDR2 reads SMNVEV (reference sequence). The CDR3 has 14 amino acids. The V gene end was trimmed by 1 base and the J gene end by 5 bases; junction bases not matched to a gene: 2. The CDR3, as DNA: TGTGCCAGCAGTTTATTTGGGACTAACAATGAGCAGTTCTTC. Its protein is CASSLFGTNNEQFF.

The V and J genes are TRBV2 and TRBJ1-2; TRBD1 matches 8 bases. V shed 10 bases and J 2 bases; nucleotides not matched to a gene: 6. Germline-derived CDR1 and CDR2 are SNHLY and FYNNEI. The CDR3 is 13 amino acids. CDR3 residues: CATDRGSNYGYTF. CDR3 nucleotide sequence: TGTGCCACTGACAGGGGATCGAACTATGGCTACACCTTC. The full variable domain, with the rest looked up from reference TRBV2 and TRBJ1-2, is EPEVTQTPSHQVTQMGQEVILRCVPISNHLYFYWYRQILGQKVEFLVSFYNNEISEKSEIFDDQFSVERPDGSNFTLKIRSTKLEDSAMYFCATDRGSNYGYTFGSGTRLTVV.

This clonotype was counted a few times. This chain uses TRBV6-1 with TRBJ2-1, with 14 bases that match TRBD2. Germline V gene data show CDR1 as MNHNS and CDR2 as SASEGT. V shed 3 bases and J 12 bases; nucleotides not matched to a gene: 4. This CDR3 contains 14 residues. The CDR3 nucleotides read TGTGCCAGCAGTGAGACTAGCGGGGGGGCGCGGCAGTTCTTC. Its protein is CASSETSGGARQFF.

This clonotype was counted between two and nine times. The rearrangement uses TRBV6-4 and TRBJ1-5; no definite D call. The CDR3 is 15 residues long. The germline CDR1 and CDR2 sequences are MRHNA and SNTAGT. V lost 3 bases, J lost 6 bases, and 15 bases lay in between. CDR3 in DNA: TGTGCCAGCAGTGAAGACGGACTCCGGGCTCAGCCCCAGCATTTT. This translates into CASSEDGLRAQPQHF.

The chain couples TRBV9 to TRBJ2-7; weak D call: TRBD1 (6 bases). V was shortened by 4 bases and J by 7 bases, with 18 bases between the two germline ends. Looked up from germline, CDR1 is SGDLS and CDR2 is YYNGEE. The CDR3 runs to 14 residues. The CDR3 is CASSPGQSAREQYV. CDR3 bases: TGTGCCAGCAGCCCCGGACAGTCTGCTCGGGAGCAGTACGTC.

The rearrangement uses TRBV2 and TRBJ2-1; D uncertain. Germline V lookup: CDR1 SNHLY, CDR2 FYNNEI. V lost 7 bases and J lost 8, with 18 bases in between. CDR3 length: 14 amino acids. The CDR3 protein is CASTAALRIDEQFF. In nucleotides, the CDR3 is TGTGCCAGCACTGCGGCCCTAAGGATCGATGAGCAGTTCTTC.

This clonotype was observed at least ten times. The gene calls are TRBV4-3 and TRBJ2-1; D remains ambiguous. V was pared by 1 base and J by 8 bases, with 6 bases between. From germline, CDR1 is LGHNA and CDR2 YSLEER. The CDR3 runs to 12 residues. As DNA, the CDR3 is TGCGCCAGCAGCCAAGCAAGGGATGAGCAGTTCTTC. Its protein is CASSQARDEQFF.

The chain joins TRBV27 to TRBJ1-6; D ambiguous. Trimming removed 3 bases from V and 6 bases from J, with 9 bases in between. Germline assignment: CDR1 MNHEY and CDR2 SMNVEV (reference sequence). CDR3 size: 14 residues. The CDR3 region is CASSFRKVNSPLHF. The DNA of the CDR3 is TGTGCCAGCAGTTTCAGAAAAGTTAATTCACCCCTCCACTTT.

The genes are TRBV7-9 and TRBJ2-5, with 11 positions matching TRBD1. The length of the CDR3 is 16 residues. With V trimmed by 3 bases and J by 3 bases, 6 bases remained unmatched. Per the germline V gene, CDR1 is SEHNR and CDR2 is FQNEAQ (reference sequence). CDR3 DNA sequence: TGTGCCAGCAGCTTCGGACAGGGGGCGCGTAAAGAGACCCAGTACTTC. Translating gives CASSFGQGARKETQYF. The whole variable domain, filled in from reference TRBV7-9 and TRBJ2-5, reads DTGVSQNPRHKITKRGQNVTFRCDPISEHNRLYWYRQTLGQGPEFLTYFQNEAQLEKSRLLSDRFSAERPKGSFSTLEIQRTEQGDSAMYLCASSFGQGARKETQYFGPGTRLLVL.

The sample holds a few counts of this clonotype. Here the CDR3 DNA reads TGTGCCAGCAAGGTTCCCGCAGGAAACACCATATATTTT. Translated: CASKVPAGNTIYF. The genes are TRBV6-1 and TRBJ1-3; D call uncertain. CDR3 size: 13 residues. Germline CDR1 and CDR2: MNHNS and SASEGT. V lost 7 bases and J lost 4, with 11 bases in between.

This clonotype came up many times. The rearrangement joins TRBV7-9 to TRBJ2-1; TRBD2 matches 7 bases. There are 14 residues in the CDR3. J was trimmed by 7 bases and V by 2 bases; bases with no gene match: 5. Germline loops: CDR1 SEHNR, CDR2 FQNEAQ (reference sequence). The CDR3 region is CASSLQRGVNEQFF. The CDR3, as DNA: TGTGCCAGCAGCTTACAGCGGGGCGTGAATGAGCAGTTCTTC.

V gene TRBV6-1 combines with J gene TRBJ1-5; D remains ambiguous. This CDR3 comprises 13 residues. With 4 bases removed from V and 4 bases from J, the gap between germline ends came to 8 bases. CDR1 and CDR2 from the germline V gene are MNHNS and SASEGT. For the CDR3, the DNA is TGTGCCAGCAGTGCGGACGGGAATCAGCCCCAGCATTTT. This codes for CASSADGNQPQHF.

J is TRBJ1-2 and V is TRBV19; D is uncertain. V was clipped by 3 bases and J by 8 bases, with 10 bases between them. In germline, CDR1 is LNHDA, CDR2 SQIVND (reference sequence). This CDR3 spans 12 amino acids. The CDR3, as DNA: TGTGCCAGTAGTATGAGTACCTTGGGCTACACCTTC. The encoded protein is CASSMSTLGYTF.

This clonotype was observed a handful of times. V gene TRBV6-6 combines with J gene TRBJ2-7, with D perhaps matching TRBD2 (6 bases). V dropped 0 bases and J dropped 6 bases, with 15 bases sitting between them. The CDR3 is 15 residues long. Germline V gives CDR1 MNHNY, CDR2 SVGAGI (reference sequence). Here the CDR3 DNA reads TGTGCCAGCAGTTACTCGAAACCTAGCGTAGGCGAGCAGTACTTC. Translation: CASSYSKPSVGEQYF.

This clonotype showed up just a few times. The rearrangement joins TRBV7-9 to TRBJ1-1; TRBD1 might be the D (5 bases). The V end lost 4 bases, the J end lost 8 bases, and 14 bases lay between the germline ends. Germline CDR1 SEHNR, CDR2 FQNEAQ (reference sequence). CDR3 length equals 13 residues. CDR3 protein: CASSSSGMSEAFF. CDR3 DNA sequence: TGTGCCAGCAGCTCCTCAGGGATGTCCGAAGCTTTCTTT.

Concerning this clonotype itself: Since a much larger clone is just one base distant, this may be a read error. V and J are TRBV7-2 and TRBJ2-3; tentative D call: TRBD2 (5 bases). CDR1 and CDR2 from the germline V gene are SGHTA and FQGNSA. The CDR3 has 13 amino acids. The CDR3 coding sequence is TGTGTCAGCAGCTTTGGGAGTTCAGATACGCAGTATTTT. Translating gives CVSSFGSSDTQYF.

This clonotype has only a few counts. The rearrangement uses TRBV5-8 and TRBJ1-6; tentatively, D is TRBD1 (5 bases). Germline assignment: CDR1 SGHTS and CDR2 YDEGEE. The CDR3 is 16 residues long. Trimming removed 4 bases at V and 7 bases at J, with 18 bases between. CDR3 coding DNA: TGTGCCAGCAGCGTCTCGTCGGGACTTCTGAATTCACCCCTCCACTTT. Translation: CASSVSSGLLNSPLHF.

This clonotype was counted between two and nine times. The gene calls are TRBV6-1 and TRBJ2-1, with 8 bases fitting TRBD2. The CDR3 length is 16 residues. V dropped 0 bases and J dropped 5; count of bases not matched to a gene: 6. Germline-derived CDR1 and CDR2 are MNHNS and SASEGT. The CDR3 protein is CASSEAPAGANNEQFF. The CDR3 DNA reads TGTGCCAGCAGTGAAGCGCCAGCGGGGGCCAACAATGAGCAGTTCTTC.

DNA for the CDR3: TGTGCCAGCAGTCCTTGGTCCGGTGAGGACATTCAGTACTTC. Its protein product is CASSPWSGEDIQYF. This chain links TRBV27 with TRBJ2-4; D not resolved. Germline V gene sequence: CDR1 MNHEY, CDR2 SMNVEV (reference sequence). The germline V and J ends were trimmed by 5 bases and 8 bases, with 16 bases remaining between them. CDR3 length: 14 residues.

The genes are TRBV10-2 and TRBJ1-1; 7 bases are a match to TRBD1. V was pared by 7 bases and J by 6 bases, with 8 bases of the junction left unmatched. CDR3 length equals 13 residues. The V gene's germline CDR1 is WSHSY and CDR2 SAAADI. CDR3 in DNA: TGCGCCAGCAATACGAACAGGGGCTCTGAAGCTTTCTTT. Residues: CASNTNRGSEAFF.